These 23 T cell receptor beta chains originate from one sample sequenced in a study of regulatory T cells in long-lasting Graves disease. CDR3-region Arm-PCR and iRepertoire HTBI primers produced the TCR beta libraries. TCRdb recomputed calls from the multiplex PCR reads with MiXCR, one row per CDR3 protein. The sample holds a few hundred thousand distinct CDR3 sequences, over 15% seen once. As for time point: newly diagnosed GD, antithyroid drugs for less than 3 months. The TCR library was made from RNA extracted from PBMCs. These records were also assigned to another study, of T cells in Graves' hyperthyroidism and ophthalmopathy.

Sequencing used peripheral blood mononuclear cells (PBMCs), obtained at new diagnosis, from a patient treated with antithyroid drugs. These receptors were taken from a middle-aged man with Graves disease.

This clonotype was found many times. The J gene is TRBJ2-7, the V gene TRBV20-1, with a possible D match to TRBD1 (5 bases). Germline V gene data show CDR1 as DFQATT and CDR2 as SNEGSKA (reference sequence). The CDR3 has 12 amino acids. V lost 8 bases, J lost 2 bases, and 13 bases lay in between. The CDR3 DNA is TGCAGTCCTCGAGGCAGGGCCTACGAGCAGTACTTC. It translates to CSPRGRAYEQYF.

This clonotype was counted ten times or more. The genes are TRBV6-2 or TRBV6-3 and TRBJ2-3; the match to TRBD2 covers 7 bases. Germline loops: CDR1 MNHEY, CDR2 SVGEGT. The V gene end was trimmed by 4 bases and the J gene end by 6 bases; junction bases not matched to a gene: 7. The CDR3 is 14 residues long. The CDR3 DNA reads TGTGCCAGCAGTTGGGGCCTAGCGGTCGATACGCAGTATTTT. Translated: CASSWGLAVDTQYF.

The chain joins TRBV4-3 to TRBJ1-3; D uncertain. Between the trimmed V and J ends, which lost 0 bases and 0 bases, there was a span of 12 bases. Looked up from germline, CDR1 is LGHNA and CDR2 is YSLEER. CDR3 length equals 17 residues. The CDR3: CASSQELTVSSGNTIYF. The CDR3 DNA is TGCGCCAGCAGCCAAGAACTGACGGTTTCCTCTGGAAACACCATATATTTT.

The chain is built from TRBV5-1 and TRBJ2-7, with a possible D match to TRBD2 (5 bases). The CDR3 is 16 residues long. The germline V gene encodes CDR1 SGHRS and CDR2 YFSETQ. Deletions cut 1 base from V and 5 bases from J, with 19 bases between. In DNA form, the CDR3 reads TGCGCCAGCAGCTTGTTAACTCCGATCGGGGAGCACGAGCAGTACTTC. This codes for CASSLLTPIGEHEQYF.

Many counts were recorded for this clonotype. The chain's CDR3 is CASSLRFRSLLGANVLTF. CDR3 sequence (DNA): TGTGCCAGCAGTTTAAGGTTCAGGTCGCTTCTCGGGGCCAACGTCCTGACTTTC. The chain combines TRBV28 with TRBJ2-6, with D unresolved. The CDR3 contains 18 residues. V lost 2 bases to trimming and J lost 4 bases, with 18 bases between them. Germline V gives CDR1 MDHEN, CDR2 SYDVKM.

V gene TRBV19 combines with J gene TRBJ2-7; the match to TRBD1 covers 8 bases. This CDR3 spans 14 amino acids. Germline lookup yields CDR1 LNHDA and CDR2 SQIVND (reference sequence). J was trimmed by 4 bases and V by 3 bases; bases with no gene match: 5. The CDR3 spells CASSIPGGVYEQYF. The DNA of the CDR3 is TGTGCCAGTAGTATCCCAGGGGGCGTGTACGAGCAGTACTTC. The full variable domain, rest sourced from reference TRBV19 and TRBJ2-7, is DGGITQSPKYLFRKEGQNVTLSCEQNLNHDAMYWYRQDPGQGLRLIYYSQIVNDFQKGDIAEGYSVSREKKESFPLTVTSAQKNPTAFYLCASSIPGGVYEQYFGPGTRLTVT.

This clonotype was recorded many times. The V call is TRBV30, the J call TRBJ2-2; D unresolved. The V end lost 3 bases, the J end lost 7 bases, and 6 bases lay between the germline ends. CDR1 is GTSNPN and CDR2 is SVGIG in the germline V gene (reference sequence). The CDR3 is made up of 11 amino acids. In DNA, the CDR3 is TGTGCCTGGAGAAAAATCGGGGAGCTGTTTTTT. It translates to CAWRKIGELFF.

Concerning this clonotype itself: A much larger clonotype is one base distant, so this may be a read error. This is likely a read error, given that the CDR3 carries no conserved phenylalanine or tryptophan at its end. The CDR3 region is CASSYRGAYEQYS. The DNA of the CDR3 is TGTGCCAGCAGTTACCGGGGTGCCTACGAGCAGTACTCC. The V call is TRBV6-2 or TRBV6-3, the J call TRBJ2-7, with D possibly TRBD2 on 5 matching bases. Germline V gene lookup returns CDR1 MNHEY and CDR2 SVGEGT. This CDR3 contains 13 residues. Trimming took 2 bases from V and 2 from J, leaving 7 bases between them.

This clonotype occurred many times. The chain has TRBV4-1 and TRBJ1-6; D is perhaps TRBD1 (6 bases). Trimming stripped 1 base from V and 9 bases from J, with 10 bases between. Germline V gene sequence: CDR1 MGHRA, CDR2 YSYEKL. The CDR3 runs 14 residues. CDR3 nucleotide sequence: TGCGCCAGCAGCCAAGGGGGACATTCTTCACCCCTCCACTTT. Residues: CASSQGGHSSPLHF.

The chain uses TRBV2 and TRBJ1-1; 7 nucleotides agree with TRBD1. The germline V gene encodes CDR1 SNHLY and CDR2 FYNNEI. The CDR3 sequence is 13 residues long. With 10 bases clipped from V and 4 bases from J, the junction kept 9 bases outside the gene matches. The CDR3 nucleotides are TGTGCCACCGTATTACAGGGGAGCACTGAAGCTTTCTTT. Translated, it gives CATVLQGSTEAFF. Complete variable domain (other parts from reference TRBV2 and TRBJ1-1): EPEVTQTPSHQVTQMGQEVILRCVPISNHLYFYWYRQILGQKVEFLVSFYNNEISEKSEIFDDQFSVERPDGSNFTLKIRSTKLEDSAMYFCATVLQGSTEAFFGQGTRLTVV.

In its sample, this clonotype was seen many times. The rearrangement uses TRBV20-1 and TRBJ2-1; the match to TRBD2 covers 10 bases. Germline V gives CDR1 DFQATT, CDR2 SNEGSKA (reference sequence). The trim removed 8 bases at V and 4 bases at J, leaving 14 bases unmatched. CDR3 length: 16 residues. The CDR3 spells CSPQGPSGGRYNEQFF. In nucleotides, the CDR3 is TGCAGTCCGCAGGGGCCTAGCGGGGGACGATACAATGAGCAGTTCTTC.

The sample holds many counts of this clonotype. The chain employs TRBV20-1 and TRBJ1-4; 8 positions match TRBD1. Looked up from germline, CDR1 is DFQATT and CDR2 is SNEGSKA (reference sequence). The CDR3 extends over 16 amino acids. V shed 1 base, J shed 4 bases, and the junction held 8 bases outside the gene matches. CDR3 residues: CSARGGQGARNEKLFF. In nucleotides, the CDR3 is TGCAGTGCTAGAGGCGGGCAGGGGGCCCGTAATGAAAAACTGTTTTTT.

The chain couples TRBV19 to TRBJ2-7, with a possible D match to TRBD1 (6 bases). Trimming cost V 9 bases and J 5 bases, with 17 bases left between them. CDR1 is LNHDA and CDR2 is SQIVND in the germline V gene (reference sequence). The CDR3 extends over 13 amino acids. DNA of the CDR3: TGTGCCAGCAGGGAGATAGGGGGAAACGAGCAGTACTTC. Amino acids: CASREIGGNEQYF.

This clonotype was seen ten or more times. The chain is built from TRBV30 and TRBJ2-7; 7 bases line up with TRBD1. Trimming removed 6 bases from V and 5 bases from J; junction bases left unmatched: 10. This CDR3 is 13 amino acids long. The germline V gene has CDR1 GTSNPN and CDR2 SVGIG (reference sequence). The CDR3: CACHRGRRNEQYF. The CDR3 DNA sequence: TGTGCCTGCCACAGGGGCCGAAGAAACGAGCAGTACTTC. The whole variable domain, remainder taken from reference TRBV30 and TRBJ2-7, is SQTIHQWPATLVQPVGSPLSLECTVEGTSNPNLYWYRQAAGRGLQLLFYSVGIGQISSEVPQNLSASRPQDRQFILSSKKLLLSDSGFYLCACHRGRRNEQYFGPGTRLTVT.

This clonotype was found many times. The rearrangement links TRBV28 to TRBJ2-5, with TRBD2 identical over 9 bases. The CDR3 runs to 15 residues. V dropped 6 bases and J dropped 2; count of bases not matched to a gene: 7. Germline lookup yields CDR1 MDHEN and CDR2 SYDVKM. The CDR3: CASRSSGTVQETQYF. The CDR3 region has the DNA TGTGCCAGCAGGTCTAGCGGGACCGTTCAAGAGACCCAGTACTTC.

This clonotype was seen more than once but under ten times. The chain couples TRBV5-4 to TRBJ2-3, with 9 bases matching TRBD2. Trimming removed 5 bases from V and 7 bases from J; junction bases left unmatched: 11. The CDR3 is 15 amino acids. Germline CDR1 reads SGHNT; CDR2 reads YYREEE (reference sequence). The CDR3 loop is CASSRTGGGVYTQYF. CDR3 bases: TGTGCCAGCAGTCGGACCGGCGGGGGGGTGTATACGCAGTATTTT.

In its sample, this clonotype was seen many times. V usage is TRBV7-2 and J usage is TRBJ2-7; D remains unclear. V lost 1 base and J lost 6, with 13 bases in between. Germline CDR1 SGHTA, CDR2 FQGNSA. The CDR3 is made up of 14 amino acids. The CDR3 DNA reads TGTGCCAGCAGCTTAGGTCCTGGTAGGAGCGAGCAGTACTTC. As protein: CASSLGPGRSEQYF.

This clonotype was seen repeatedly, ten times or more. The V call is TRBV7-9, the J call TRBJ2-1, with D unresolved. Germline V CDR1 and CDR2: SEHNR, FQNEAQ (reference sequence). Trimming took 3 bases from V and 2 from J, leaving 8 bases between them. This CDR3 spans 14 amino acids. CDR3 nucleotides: TGTGCCAGCAGCTTGGTTCACCCCTACAATGAGCAGTTCTTC. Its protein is CASSLVHPYNEQFF. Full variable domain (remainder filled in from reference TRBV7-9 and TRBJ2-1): DTGVSQNPRHKITKRGQNVTFRCDPISEHNRLYWYRQTLGQGPEFLTYFQNEAQLEKSRLLSDRFSAERPKGSFSTLEIQRTEQGDSAMYLCASSLVHPYNEQFFGPGTRLTVL.

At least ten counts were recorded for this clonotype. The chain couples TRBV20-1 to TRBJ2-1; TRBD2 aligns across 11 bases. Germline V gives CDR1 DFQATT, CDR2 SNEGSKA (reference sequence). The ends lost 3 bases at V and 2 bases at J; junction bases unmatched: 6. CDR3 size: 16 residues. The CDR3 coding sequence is TGCAGTGCTAGGATCCTACTAGCGGGGGCCTACAATGAGCAGTTCTTC. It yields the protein CSARILLAGAYNEQFF.

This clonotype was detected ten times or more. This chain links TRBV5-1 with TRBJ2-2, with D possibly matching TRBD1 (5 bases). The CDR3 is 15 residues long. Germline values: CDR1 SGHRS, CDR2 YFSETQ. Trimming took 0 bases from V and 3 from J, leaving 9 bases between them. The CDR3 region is CASSLEGMDTGELFF. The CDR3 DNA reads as TGCGCCAGCAGCTTGGAGGGGATGGACACCGGGGAGCTGTTTTTT.

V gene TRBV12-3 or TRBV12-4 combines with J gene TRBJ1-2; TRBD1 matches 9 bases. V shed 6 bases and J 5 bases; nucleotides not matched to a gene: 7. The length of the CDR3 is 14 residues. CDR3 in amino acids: CASSPTGGLYGYTF. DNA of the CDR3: TGTGCCAGCAGCCCGACAGGGGGATTGTATGGCTACACCTTC.

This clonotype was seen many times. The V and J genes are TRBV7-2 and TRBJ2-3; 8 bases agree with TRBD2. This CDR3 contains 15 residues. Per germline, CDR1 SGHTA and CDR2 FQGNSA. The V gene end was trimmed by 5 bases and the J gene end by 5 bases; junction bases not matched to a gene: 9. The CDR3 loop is CASSPRGGQGDTQYF. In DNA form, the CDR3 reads TGTGCCAGCAGCCCACGGGGGGGCCAAGGAGATACGCAGTATTTT.

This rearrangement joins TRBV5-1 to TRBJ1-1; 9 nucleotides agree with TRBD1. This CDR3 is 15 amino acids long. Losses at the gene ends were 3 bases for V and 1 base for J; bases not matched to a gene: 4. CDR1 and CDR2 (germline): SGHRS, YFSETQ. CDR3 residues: CASSSGQGKNTEAFF. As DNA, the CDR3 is TGCGCCAGCAGCTCCGGACAGGGGAAGAACACTGAAGCTTTCTTT. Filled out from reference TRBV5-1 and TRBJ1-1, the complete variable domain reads KAGVTQTPRYLIKTRGQQVTLSCSPISGHRSVSWYQQTPGQGLQFLFEYFSETQRNKGNFPGRFSGRQFSNSRSEMNVSTLELGDSALYLCASSSGQGKNTEAFFGQGTRLTVV.